The rows below give T cell receptor beta chains drawn from one sample of a study of blood T cell repertoires in COVID-19. Clones were read by immunoSEQ multiplex PCR, and TCRdb kept only the in-frame ones, dropping some. This table holds 250,000 to 350,000 clones, around 87% found once. The sequencing sample was made of peripheral blood. The origin of the receptors is a woman in her forties or fifties with active or convalescent COVID-19. Each CDR3 is given with its conserved first and last residue. D genes are given only for firm matches. A clone size is listed for some rows: how often the clone was seen (once, few, many), or a class if it is expanded.

d_call: .; clone_size: few; v_call: TRBV18; j_call: TRBJ2-2; cdr3_aa: CASSPRRPGDTGELFF; cdr3_nt: TGTGCCAGCTCACCACGGAGGCCGGGGGACACCGGGGAGCTGTTTTTT
d_call: .; clone_size: .; v_call: TRBV5-6; j_call: TRBJ1-1; cdr3_aa: CASSYPGVNTEAFF; cdr3_nt: TGTGCCAGCAGCTACCCAGGGGTGAACACTGAAGCTTTCTTT
d_call: TRBD1; clone_size: .; v_call: TRBV24-1; j_call: TRBJ1-3; cdr3_aa: CATSDSTGGMDTIYF; cdr3_nt: TGTGCCACCAGTGATTCGACAGGGGGCATGGACACCATATATTTT
d_call: .; clone_size: .; v_call: TRBV7-2; j_call: TRBJ2-7; cdr3_aa: CASSSKGRGGEQYF; cdr3_nt: TGTGCCAGCAGTTCAAAAGGCAGGGGAGGGGAGCAGTACTTC
d_call: TRBD1; clone_size: .; v_call: TRBV6-6; j_call: TRBJ2-5; cdr3_aa: CASRNRDRGVRETQYF; cdr3_nt: TGTGCCAGCAGGAACCGGGACAGGGGGGTGAGGGAGACCCAGTACTTC
d_call: TRBD2; clone_size: .; v_call: TRBV4-3; j_call: TRBJ2-2; cdr3_aa: CASSWEAGGFGELFF; cdr3_nt: TGCGCCAGCAGCTGGGAGGCGGGGGGCTTCGGGGAGCTGTTTTTT
d_call: .; clone_size: .; v_call: TRBV13; j_call: TRBJ2-7; cdr3_aa: CASSFDRTLSYEQYF; cdr3_nt: TGTGCCAGCAGTTTCGACAGGACCCTATCCTACGAGCAGTACTTC
d_call: .; clone_size: .; v_call: TRBV19; j_call: TRBJ2-2; cdr3_aa: CASLKGYRGTGELFF; cdr3_nt: TGTGCCAGTTTAAAGGGATACCGAGGGACCGGGGAGCTGTTTTTT
d_call: .; clone_size: once; v_call: TRBV19; j_call: TRBJ2-5; cdr3_aa: CASSIGSGVQETQYF; cdr3_nt: TGTGCCAGTAGTATAGGTAGCGGAGTCCAAGAGACCCAGTACTTC
d_call: TRBD1; clone_size: few; v_call: TRBV11-2; j_call: TRBJ1-2; cdr3_aa: CASTRETQGVNYGYTF; cdr3_nt: TGTGCCAGCACCCGCGAGACCCAGGGGGTGAACTATGGCTACACCTTC
d_call: TRBD1; clone_size: .; v_call: TRBV24-1; j_call: TRBJ1-5; cdr3_aa: CATGTGGYQPQHF; cdr3_nt: TGTGCCACCGGGACAGGGGGATATCAGCCCCAGCATTTT
d_call: .; clone_size: .; v_call: TRBV28; j_call: TRBJ1-5; cdr3_aa: CASSLTPRQDQPQHF; cdr3_nt: TGTGCCAGCAGTTTAACCCCAAGGCAGGATCAGCCCCAGCATTTT
d_call: .; clone_size: .; v_call: TRBV2; j_call: TRBJ2-6; cdr3_aa: CASSARDLAGANVLTF; cdr3_nt: TGTGCCAGCAGTGCGAGGGATCTAGCTGGGGCCAACGTCCTGACTTTC
d_call: .; clone_size: .; v_call: TRBV30; j_call: TRBJ2-2; cdr3_aa: CAWTGNTGELFF; cdr3_nt: TGTGCCTGGACAGGAAACACCGGGGAGCTGTTTTTT
d_call: TRBD2; clone_size: .; v_call: TRBV30; j_call: TRBJ2-1; cdr3_aa: CAWSYGGVVPNEQFF; cdr3_nt: TGTGCCTGGAGTTACGGGGGGGTAGTACCCAATGAGCAGTTCTTC
d_call: .; clone_size: .; v_call: TRBV5-4; j_call: TRBJ2-1; cdr3_aa: CASSARIGGASNEQFF; cdr3_nt: TGTGCCAGCAGTGCTCGCATCGGGGGAGCCTCCAATGAGCAGTTCTTC
d_call: TRBD1; clone_size: .; v_call: TRBV30; j_call: TRBJ1-2; cdr3_aa: CACGQGGDYGYTF; cdr3_nt: TGTGCCTGCGGACAGGGGGGTGACTATGGCTACACCTTC
d_call: .; clone_size: .; v_call: TRBV7-2; j_call: TRBJ2-2; cdr3_aa: CASSPTPGAIGELFF; cdr3_nt: TGTGCCAGCAGCCCGACCCCAGGGGCGATTGGGGAGCTGTTTTTT
d_call: TRBD2; clone_size: .; v_call: TRBV20-1; j_call: TRBJ2-3; cdr3_aa: CSASILGGSTDTQYF; cdr3_nt: TGCAGTGCTAGTATACTGGGGGGGAGCACAGATACGCAGTATTTT
d_call: .; clone_size: .; v_call: TRBV28; j_call: TRBJ1-1; cdr3_aa: CASSWVLGEGTEAFF; cdr3_nt: TGTGCCAGCAGCTGGGTCCTGGGCGAGGGCACTGAAGCTTTCTTT
d_call: .; clone_size: .; v_call: TRBV3-1/TRBV3-2; j_call: TRBJ2-1; cdr3_aa: CASSRAGVMGYNEQFF; cdr3_nt: TGTGCCAGCAGCCGGGCGGGTGTTATGGGTTACAATGAGCAGTTCTTC
d_call: TRBD2; clone_size: .; v_call: TRBV2; j_call: TRBJ2-2; cdr3_aa: CASSPLAGDTGELFF; cdr3_nt: TGTGCCAGCAGCCCTCTAGCGGGAGACACCGGGGAGCTGTTTTTT
d_call: .; clone_size: .; v_call: TRBV6-5; j_call: TRBJ1-1; cdr3_aa: CASSITTGSFKAFF; cdr3_nt: TGTGCCAGCAGTATTACGACAGGTTCCTTTAAAGCTTTCTTT
d_call: .; clone_size: .; v_call: TRBV12-3/TRBV12-4; j_call: TRBJ1-3; cdr3_aa: CASSPTGRNTIYF; cdr3_nt: TGTGCCAGCAGTCCGACAGGAAGAAACACCATATATTTT
d_call: TRBD2; clone_size: once; v_call: TRBV7-6; j_call: TRBJ2-1; cdr3_aa: CASSLYPSGGSYNEQFF; cdr3_nt: TGTGCCAGCAGCTTATACCCCAGCGGGGGCTCCTACAATGAGCAGTTCTTC
d_call: TRBD1; clone_size: few; v_call: TRBV12-3/TRBV12-4; j_call: TRBJ2-7; cdr3_aa: CASSRRGLEQYF; cdr3_nt: TGTGCCAGCAGTAGAAGGGGGCTCGAGCAGTACTTC
d_call: .; clone_size: once; v_call: TRBV25-1; j_call: TRBJ2-5; cdr3_aa: CASSERGRPHETQYF; cdr3_nt: TGTGCCAGCAGTGAGCGGGGGCGGCCCCACGAGACCCAGTACTTC
d_call: TRBD2; clone_size: .; v_call: TRBV2; j_call: TRBJ2-5; cdr3_aa: CASIRLAGGPTYQETQYF; cdr3_nt: TGTGCCAGCATTAGACTAGCGGGGGGCCCCACCTACCAAGAGACCCAGTACTTC
d_call: .; clone_size: .; v_call: TRBV18; j_call: TRBJ1-3; cdr3_aa: CASSPGGSQGNTIYF; cdr3_nt: TGTGCCAGCTCACCCGGGGGGTCCCAAGGAAACACCATATATTTT
d_call: TRBD2; clone_size: .; v_call: TRBV27; j_call: TRBJ2-5; cdr3_aa: CASSSGTSGQETQYF; cdr3_nt: TGTGCCAGCAGTAGCGGGACTAGCGGACAAGAGACCCAGTACTTC
d_call: TRBD1; clone_size: .; v_call: TRBV11-2; j_call: TRBJ1-1; cdr3_aa: CASSHRDRMNTEAFF; cdr3_nt: TGTGCCAGCAGCCACAGGGACAGGATGAACACTGAAGCTTTCTTT
d_call: TRBD1; clone_size: .; v_call: TRBV6-5; j_call: TRBJ1-2; cdr3_aa: CASTPLTGGNYGYTF; cdr3_nt: TGTGCCAGCACTCCCTTGACAGGGGGCAACTATGGCTACACCTTC
d_call: .; clone_size: .; v_call: TRBV6-2/TRBV6-3; j_call: TRBJ2-6; cdr3_aa: CASSSAGAGANVLTF; cdr3_nt: TGTGCCAGCAGCTCAGCAGGGGCTGGGGCCAACGTCCTGACTTTC
d_call: TRBD1; clone_size: .; v_call: TRBV30; j_call: TRBJ1-5; cdr3_aa: CAWSVRDRNLQHF; cdr3_nt: TGTGCCTGGAGTGTACGGGACAGGAATCTCCAGCATTTT
d_call: TRBD1; clone_size: few; v_call: TRBV2; j_call: TRBJ1-3; cdr3_aa: CASRTGVRSGNTIYF; cdr3_nt: TGTGCCAGCAGGACAGGGGTCCGGTCTGGAAACACCATATATTTT
d_call: .; clone_size: .; v_call: TRBV18; j_call: TRBJ2-1; cdr3_aa: CASSPPSGAEQFF; cdr3_nt: TGTGCCAGCTCACCACCCTCGGGAGCGGAGCAGTTCTTC
d_call: .; clone_size: .; v_call: TRBV6-5; j_call: TRBJ1-2; cdr3_aa: CASSYAGAYGYTF; cdr3_nt: TGTGCCAGCAGTTACGCGGGGGCGTATGGCTACACCTTC
d_call: TRBD2; clone_size: .; v_call: TRBV27; j_call: TRBJ2-5; cdr3_aa: CASGRLAAQETQYF; cdr3_nt: TGTGCCAGCGGGAGACTAGCGGCCCAAGAGACCCAGTACTTC
d_call: .; clone_size: few; v_call: TRBV19; j_call: TRBJ1-2; cdr3_aa: CASSIRGIGYGYTF; cdr3_nt: TGTGCCAGTAGTATTAGGGGGATCGGCTATGGCTACACCTTC
d_call: TRBD1; clone_size: .; v_call: TRBV5-1; j_call: TRBJ1-2; cdr3_aa: CASSLELQGRGYTF; cdr3_nt: TGCGCCAGCAGCTTGGAGCTACAGGGGCGCGGCTACACCTTC
d_call: .; clone_size: .; v_call: TRBV28; j_call: TRBJ1-1; cdr3_aa: CASSLRGYTEAFF; cdr3_nt: TGTGCCAGCAGTTTACGGGGTTATACTGAAGCTTTCTTT
d_call: TRBD1; clone_size: .; v_call: TRBV28; j_call: TRBJ1-3; cdr3_aa: CASTPTGTASGNTIYF; cdr3_nt: TGTGCCAGCACCCCCACCGGGACAGCCTCTGGAAACACCATATATTTT
d_call: TRBD1; clone_size: .; v_call: TRBV5-5; j_call: TRBJ1-6; cdr3_aa: CASSGTGDSPLHF; cdr3_nt: TGTGCCAGCAGCGGGACAGGGGATTCACCCCTCCACTTT
d_call: .; clone_size: once; v_call: TRBV18; j_call: TRBJ1-5; cdr3_aa: CASSPSTNQPQHF; cdr3_nt: TGTGCCAGCTCACCCTCAACAAATCAGCCCCAGCATTTT
d_call: .; clone_size: .; v_call: TRBV7-2; j_call: TRBJ2-7; cdr3_aa: CASSPRPGAGEQYF; cdr3_nt: TGTGCCAGCAGCCCCCGCCCAGGGGCAGGCGAGCAGTACTTC
d_call: TRBD1; clone_size: .; v_call: TRBV7-3; j_call: TRBJ2-2; cdr3_aa: CASSLGQGAFEAGELFF; cdr3_nt: TGTGCCAGCAGCTTGGGACAGGGGGCTTTTGAGGCCGGGGAGCTGTTTTTT
d_call: TRBD1; clone_size: .; v_call: TRBV24-1; j_call: TRBJ2-3; cdr3_aa: CATSDGGRGRNTQYF; cdr3_nt: TGTGCCACCAGTGATGGGGGCAGGGGGCGAAATACGCAGTATTTT
d_call: .; clone_size: .; v_call: TRBV2; j_call: TRBJ2-1; cdr3_aa: CASSEFTSYNEQFF; cdr3_nt: TGTGCCAGCAGTGAATTTACTAGCTACAATGAGCAGTTCTTC
d_call: .; clone_size: .; v_call: TRBV10-3; j_call: TRBJ2-1; cdr3_aa: CAIAPGSYNEQFF; cdr3_nt: TGTGCCATCGCCCCCGGCTCCTACAATGAGCAGTTCTTC